The next 20 T cell receptor beta chains were all read from a single sample in a study of blood T cell repertoires in COVID-19. TCRdb's table, derived via immunoSEQ multiplex PCR, lists solely in-frame clones and lacks some. This sample has 230,000 or so clones, with roughly 90% found just once. Material: peripheral blood. These receptors were collected from a man aged 35 to 55 with active or convalescent COVID-19.

The chain recombines TRBV5-1 with TRBJ1-2; a weak D match, TRBD1 (6 bases). V was clipped by 0 bases and J by 5 bases, with 11 bases between them. This CDR3 is 14 amino acids long. Germline CDR1 SGHRS, CDR2 YFSETQ. This chain's CDR3 is CASSLARGSYGYTF. The CDR3 coding sequence is TGCGCCAGCAGCTTGGCCAGGGGTTCGTATGGCTACACCTTC. Complete variable domain (other parts from reference TRBV5-1 and TRBJ1-2): KAGVTQTPRYLIKTRGQQVTLSCSPISGHRSVSWYQQTPGQGLQFLFEYFSETQRNKGNFPGRFSGRQFSNSRSEMNVSTLELGDSALYLCASSLARGSYGYTFGSGTRLTVV.

The V and J genes are TRBV14 and TRBJ1-2; TRBD1 might be the D (5 bases). Germline V gene data show CDR1 as SGHDN and CDR2 as FVKESK. CDR3 length: 14 residues. V dropped 0 bases and J dropped 6 bases, with 11 bases sitting between them. The CDR3 loop is CASSQDTGGNGYTF. The CDR3 nucleotides are TGTGCCAGCAGCCAAGATACGGGGGGAAATGGCTACACCTTC.

The chain links TRBV7-2 to TRBJ2-7, with TRBD1 matching over 7 bases. This CDR3 is built from 15 residues. CDR1 SGHTA and CDR2 FQGNSA come from the germline V gene. Trimming cost V 5 bases and J 3 bases; bases outside gene matches: 10. The CDR3 bases are TGTGCCAGCAGCATCGCCGGGACAGATTACTACGAGCAGTACTTC. Protein sequence: CASSIAGTDYYEQYF. Complete variable domain (other parts from reference TRBV7-2 and TRBJ2-7): GAGVSQSPSNKVTEKGKDVELRCDPISGHTALYWYRQSLGQGLEFLIYFQGNSAPDKSGLPSDRFSAERTGGSVSTLTIQRTQQEDSAVYLCASSIAGTDYYEQYFGPGTRLTVT.

The chain is built from TRBV24-1 and TRBJ1-1; 10 bases map to TRBD1. CDR1 KGHDR and CDR2 SFDVKD come from the germline V gene. The V segment lost 3 bases and the J segment 5 bases; nucleotides outside the gene matches: 8. This CDR3 region has 16 residues. For the CDR3, the DNA is TGTGCCACCAGTGATCCCAAAGGGACAGGGGATACTGAAGCTTTCTTT. Protein: CATSDPKGTGDTEAFF.

The chain couples TRBV6-5 to TRBJ1-1, with D unresolved. Per the germline V gene, CDR1 is MNHEY and CDR2 is SVGAGI. V was clipped by 4 bases and J by 10 bases, with 16 bases between them. This CDR3 comprises 13 residues. CDR3 bases: TGTGCCAGCAGTTCTCCGAGACTTTTGGTAGCTTTCTTT. Translation gives CASSSPRLLVAFF.

This clone was detected only a few times. The V gene is TRBV6-5, the J gene TRBJ1-3, with D unresolved. V lost 6 bases and J lost 8, with 17 bases in between. The germline gives CDR1 MNHEY, CDR2 SVGAGI. The CDR3 spans 14 residues. CDR3 region: CASRTTGGSHTIYF. For the CDR3, the DNA is TGTGCCAGCAGAACCACGGGAGGATCGCACACCATATATTTT.

The V call is TRBV15, the J call TRBJ2-7; 8 nucleotides align to TRBD2. Losses at the gene ends were 0 bases for V and 3 bases for J; bases not matched to a gene: 4. Germline V CDR1 and CDR2: LNHNV, YYDKDF (reference sequence). The CDR3 is made up of 15 amino acids. CDR3 amino acids: CATSREAGGYYEQYF. The DNA of the CDR3 is TGTGCCACCAGCAGAGAGGCGGGGGGCTACTACGAGCAGTACTTC. Full variable domain (outside the CDR3, taken from reference TRBV15 and TRBJ2-7): DAMVIQNPRYQVTQFGKPVTLSCSQTLNHNVMYWYQQKSSQAPKLLFHYYDKDFNNEADTPDNFQSRRPNTSFCFLDIRSPGLGDTAMYLCATSREAGGYYEQYFGPGTRLTVT.

This clone has just one count. The genes are TRBV5-8 and TRBJ2-7, with TRBD1 matching over 7 bases. V trimming: 5 bases; J trimming: 1 base; junction bases outside the gene matches: 6. The CDR3 has 14 amino acids. The germline gives CDR1 SGHTS, CDR2 YDEGEE. CDR3 sequence reads: CASRDRSSSYEQYF. Here the CDR3 DNA reads TGTGCCAGCAGGGACAGGAGTAGTTCCTACGAGCAGTACTTC.

The chain employs TRBV5-1 and TRBJ2-2, with D perhaps TRBD1 (6 bases). The V end lost 2 bases, the J end lost 4 bases, and 9 bases lay between the germline ends. CDR1 and CDR2 from the germline V gene are SGHRS and YFSETQ. This CDR3 spans 14 amino acids. The CDR3 DNA reads TGCGCCAGCAGCTTAGGACAGACCACCGGGGAGCTGTTTTTT. Protein product: CASSLGQTTGELFF. Looking up the rest from reference TRBV5-1 and TRBJ2-2 gives the full variable domain: KAGVTQTPRYLIKTRGQQVTLSCSPISGHRSVSWYQQTPGQGLQFLFEYFSETQRNKGNFPGRFSGRQFSNSRSEMNVSTLELGDSALYLCASSLGQTTGELFFGEGSRLTVL.

The V call is TRBV5-1, the J call TRBJ2-7; 9 bases line up with TRBD1. Germline V gene data show CDR1 as SGHRS and CDR2 as YFSETQ. J gave up 6 bases and V 0 bases, and 4 bases lay outside the gene matches. The CDR3 is 14 residues long. The CDR3, as DNA: TGCGCCAGCAGCTTGGCACAGGGGGCCCTCGAGCAGTACTTC. It codes for CASSLAQGALEQYF.

This chain links TRBV9 with TRBJ1-4, with D possibly being TRBD1 (5 bases). CDR3 length: 15 residues. The germline CDR1 and CDR2 sequences are SGDLS and YYNGEE. V gave up 4 bases and J gave up 5 bases, with 15 bases separating them. Written as DNA, the CDR3 is TGTGCCAGCAGCACCATCGGGGGTACGAATGAAAAACTGTTTTTT. Protein: CASSTIGGTNEKLFF.

This chain links TRBV27 with TRBJ2-6; a weak D match, TRBD2 (5 bases). The germline gives CDR1 MNHEY, CDR2 SMNVEV (reference sequence). There are 17 residues in the CDR3. V lost 2 bases and J lost 0, with 11 bases in between. In DNA form, the CDR3 reads TGTGCCAGCAGTTTACAGGCGGAGGTCTCTGGGGCCAACGTCCTGACTTTC. As protein: CASSLQAEVSGANVLTF.

This clone was seen just once. The chain employs TRBV9 and TRBJ2-2, with 8 bases that match TRBD1. Germline-derived CDR1 and CDR2 are SGDLS and YYNGEE. The CDR3 spans 15 residues. V lost 3 bases and J lost 8; bases outside the gene matches: 9. CDR3 nucleotide sequence: TGTGCCAGCAGCGGTGGGGACAGGACCCCGGGGGAGCTGTTTTTT. Translated, it gives CASSGGDRTPGELFF.

The chain couples TRBV5-1 to TRBJ2-3; tentative D call: TRBD2 (7 bases). The length of the CDR3 is 14 residues. V was clipped by 0 bases and J by 4 bases, with 9 bases between them. The germline CDR1 and CDR2 sequences are SGHRS and YFSETQ. The CDR3 protein is CASSLVGGADTQYF. The CDR3 DNA reads as TGCGCCAGCAGCTTGGTAGGGGGGGCAGATACGCAGTATTTT.

The rearrangement joins TRBV7-9 to TRBJ1-1; possible D gene TRBD1, 6 bases. V was pared by 5 bases and J by 0 bases, with 13 bases between. The CDR3 sequence is 15 residues long. CDR1 is SEHNR, CDR2 FQNEAQ, per germline (reference sequence). CDR3 bases: TGTGCCAGCAGCCCCATAGGACAGATGAACACTGAAGCTTTCTTT. This encodes CASSPIGQMNTEAFF.

The chain couples TRBV21-1 to TRBJ2-1; TRBD2, the table's D call, was not compared with the DNA. TRBV21-1 counts as a pseudogene. The CDR3 covers 13 residues. The CDR3 nucleotides read TGTGCCAGCAGCAAAGCGGGGGGGAATGAGCAGTTCTTC. Protein: CASSKAGGNEQFF.

The rearrangement uses TRBV30 and TRBJ1-1; 9 bases map to TRBD1. CDR3 size: 13 residues. Unmatched junction bases numbered 5, after V lost 2 bases and J lost 7 bases. Germline CDR1 is GTSNPN and CDR2 is SVGIG (reference sequence). CDR3 DNA sequence: TGTGCCTGGAGTTTTACAGGGGGCCTTGAAGCTTTCTTT. Translated, it gives CAWSFTGGLEAFF.

CDR3 residues: CASSLRQGPHEQYF. CDR3 bases: TGTGCCAGCAGTCTCAGACAGGGGCCCCACGAGCAGTACTTC. The chain has TRBV28 and TRBJ2-7; TRBD1 matches 8 bases. Looked up from germline, CDR1 is MDHEN and CDR2 is SYDVKM. Trimming took 5 bases from V and 5 from J; bases not matched to a gene: 8. The CDR3 has 14 amino acids.

The CDR3 protein is CASSLVGTGGNIQYF. CDR3 DNA sequence: TGCGCCAGCAGCTTGGTCGGGACAGGCGGGAACATTCAGTACTTC. The V gene is TRBV5-1, the J gene TRBJ2-4; 8 nucleotides line up with TRBD1. V was clipped by 0 bases and J by 7 bases; unmatched bases: 6. Germline-derived CDR1 and CDR2 are SGHRS and YFSETQ. The CDR3 is made up of 15 amino acids.

The CDR3 spells CASSWRQGAGEKLFF. The CDR3 DNA follows: TGTGCCAGCAGCTGGAGACAGGGGGCTGGTGAAAAACTGTTTTTT. V is TRBV7-9 and J is TRBJ1-4; 10 nucleotides align to TRBD1. Germline-derived CDR1 and CDR2 are SEHNR and FQNEAQ (reference sequence). There are 15 residues in the CDR3. V trimming: 4 bases; J trimming: 7 bases; junction bases outside the gene matches: 6. The full variable domain, completed using reference TRBV7-9 and TRBJ1-4, is DTGVSQNPRHKITKRGQNVTFRCDPISEHNRLYWYRQTLGQGPEFLTYFQNEAQLEKSRLLSDRFSAERPKGSFSTLEIQRTEQGDSAMYLCASSWRQGAGEKLFFGSGTQLSVL.